These 2 T cell receptor beta chains originate from one sample sequenced in a study of blood T cell repertoires in COVID-19. Sequencing was performed with immunoSEQ multiplex PCR; in TCRdb, only in-frame clones are kept and a portion is missing. Here the sample spans about 200,000 clones, 85% being singletons. The sequenced sample consisted of peripheral blood. Receptors originate from a man in his sixties with COVID-19, enrolled during active disease.

This clone has only one observation. This sequence joins TRBV18 and TRBJ1-2; maybe TRBD1 (5 bases). This CDR3 comprises 14 residues. The V gene's germline CDR1 is KGHSH and CDR2 LQKENI. V lost 3 bases to trimming and J lost 4 bases, with 12 bases between them. CDR3 sequence: CASSPQGDVYGYTF. The CDR3 bases are TGTGCCAGCTCACCCCAGGGTGACGTCTATGGCTACACCTTC.

This chain connects TRBV2 to TRBJ1-1; 9 nucleotides match TRBD1. The CDR3 length is 15 residues. Germline V gene data show CDR1 as SNHLY and CDR2 as FYNNEI. V dropped 8 bases and J dropped 4; count of bases not matched to a gene: 11. CDR3 sequence reads: CASRIGTGRVTEAFF. Here the CDR3 DNA reads TGTGCCAGCCGGATCGGGACAGGGCGGGTCACTGAAGCTTTCTTT.